This TCR beta chain was sequenced for a study of identical twins (dated by TCRdb to 2016 to 2017). About the investigation overall: The study deep-sequenced TCR alpha and beta repertoires from monozygotic twins, unrelated adults of various ages and cord blood to test whether fetal clonotypes persist. To rule out contamination, the twin experiments were replicated at different times with different library preparation protocols. Broad study findings and their caveats: Abundant cord blood beta clonotypes carried fewer insertions; young adult naive repertoires showed a weaker similar trend, while memory repertoires showed none. Because the same donors could not be followed over many years, the conclusions relied on cross-sectional statistical analysis. Invariant T cells such as MAIT and iNKT could partly confound zero-insertion analyses, though diverse VJ usage argued against this for most clonotypes. A weaker excess of twin sharing was found in beta out-of-frame sequences because the signal-to-noise ratio was lowered by fewer shared sequences. In monozygotic twins, recombination models systematically underestimated out-of-frame TCR alpha sharing, but the models matched the sharing seen between unrelated individuals. Out-of-frame TCR alpha sequences shared between twins showed an excess of low generation-probability sequences compared with coincidental sharing between unrelated individuals.

With respect to this clonotype: Its antigen has not been determined. Nothing much larger sits one base from this clone, and base qualities are not available.

Only healthy Caucasian donors were included. The twin cohort comprised three pairs of female monozygotic twins, all aged roughly 18 to 29 years. Positive isolation kits from Invitrogen were used to isolate the CD4+ and CD8+ T cell populations. Libraries came from 5' RACE. Instrument used: Illumina HiSeq 2000. Template switching introduced a universal primer binding site; the final cDNA contained a unique molecular identifier, enabling accurate counting of TCR cDNA molecules. First-strand cDNA for TCR alpha and beta chains was synthesized from specific primers in the conserved constant-segment region. Each cDNA library was double barcoded, with a SMART-Mk sample barcode plus Illumina barcodes, to control for contamination. TruSeq adapter sequences, together with Illumina sample barcodes, were added in two successive PCR steps. Sequencing of the TCR alpha and beta cDNA libraries was done on the Illumina HiSeq platform using custom primers. On the authors' methods: MiGEC processed the raw reads to extract unique molecular identifiers, while MiXCR was used to determine the CDR3 positions. Recombination models were inferred per individual with the repgenHMM and IGoR tools using an EM algorithm. The tcR package in R was used for shared clonotype analysis, with sharing normalized by the product of cloneset sizes. To study raw recombination free of thymic and clonal selection effects, out-of-frame nonproductive sequences were analyzed. TCRdb applied fastp at Q25 and MiXCR to the public reads, then kept only in-frame beta chains. CDR3 protein sequences are deduplicated, and each keeps its most common genes and DNA. TCRdb's processing, not the study's, gives the V and J calls here. This sample is represented by 200,000 to 300,000 distinct CDR3 sequences; 6.5% to 9% of them were singletons. About 5.8% of the sample is taken by the ten largest.

From a lookup of the germline V gene (reference sequence), CDR1 and CDR2 are SEHNR and FQNEAQ. Taken from cysteine to phenylalanine, the CDR3 has 15 residues. Of all the DNA, just the CDR3 is kept, 45 bases in frame from base 1. V is pruned by 0 bases and J by 5 bases, leaving 3 bases of the junction without a gene match. The sample was also reused in another study, on yellow fever vaccine responses in identical twins. Reported in the second study: According to the authors, in identical twins the way T cells responded to vaccination appeared partly convergent and partly personalized. Focusing on identical twins, the study followed the T cell clones that responded to the vaccine, and did so with precision.

The sample comprised CD8+ T cells sorted from blood. The receptor was derived from a woman under 30 in good health. The rearrangement combines TRBV7-9 with TRBJ2-1, with 8 middle bases fitting TRBD2. The CDR3 region reads CASSLASGINNEQFF. The nucleotide sequence reads as follows: TGTGCCAGCAGCTTAGCTAGCGGGATTAACAATGAGCAGTTCTTC.